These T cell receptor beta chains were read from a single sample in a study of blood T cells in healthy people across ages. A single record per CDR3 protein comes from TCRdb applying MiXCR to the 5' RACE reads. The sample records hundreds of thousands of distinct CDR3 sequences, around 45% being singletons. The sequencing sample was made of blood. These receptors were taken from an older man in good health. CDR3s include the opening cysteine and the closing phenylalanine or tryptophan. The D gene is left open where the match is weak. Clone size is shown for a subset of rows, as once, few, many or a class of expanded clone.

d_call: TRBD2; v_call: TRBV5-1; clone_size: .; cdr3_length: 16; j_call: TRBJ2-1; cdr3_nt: TGCGCCAGCAGCTTCACAGGACTAGCGGGCTACAATGAGCAGTTCTTC; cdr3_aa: CASSFTGLAGYNEQFF
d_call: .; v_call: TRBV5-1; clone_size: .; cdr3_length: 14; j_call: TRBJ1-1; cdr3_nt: TGCGCCAGCAGCTTCGACAGTTGGAACACTGAAGCTTTCTTT; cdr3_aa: CASSFDSWNTEAFF
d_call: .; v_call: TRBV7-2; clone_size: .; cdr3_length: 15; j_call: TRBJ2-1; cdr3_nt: TGTGCCAGCAGCATAACAGAAGGACTGTCCAATGAGCAGTTCTTC; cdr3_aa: CASSITEGLSNEQFF
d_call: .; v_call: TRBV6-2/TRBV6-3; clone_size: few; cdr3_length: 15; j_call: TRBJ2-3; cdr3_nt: TGTGCCAGCAAAGAGGCCAGGGTGACCACAGATACGCAGTATTTT; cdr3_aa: CASKEARVTTDTQYF
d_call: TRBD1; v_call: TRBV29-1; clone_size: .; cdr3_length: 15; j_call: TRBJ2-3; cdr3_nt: TGCAGCGTTGAAGGAGGGGGCCAGGGGGCAGATACGCAGTATTTT; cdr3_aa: CSVEGGGQGADTQYF
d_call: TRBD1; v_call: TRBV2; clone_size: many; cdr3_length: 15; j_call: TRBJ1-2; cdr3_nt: TGTGCCAGCAGTAACGACAGGGGCCTTAACTATGGCTACACCTTC; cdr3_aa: CASSNDRGLNYGYTF
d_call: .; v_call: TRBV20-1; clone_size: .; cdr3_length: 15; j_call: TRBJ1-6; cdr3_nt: TGCAGTGCTAGAGAATCGGTACAGGCCAATTCACCCCTCCACTTT; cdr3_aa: CSARESVQANSPLHF
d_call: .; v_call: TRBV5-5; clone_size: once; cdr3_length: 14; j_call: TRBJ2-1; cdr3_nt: TGTGTCAGCAGCTCTGACAGTTCCTACAATGAACAGTTCTTC; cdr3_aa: CVSSSDSSYNEQFF
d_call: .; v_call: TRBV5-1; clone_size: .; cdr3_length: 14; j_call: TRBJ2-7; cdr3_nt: TGCGCCAGCAGCTTGGGATCCCAAGCCTACGGGCAGTACTTC; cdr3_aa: CASSLGSQAYGQYF
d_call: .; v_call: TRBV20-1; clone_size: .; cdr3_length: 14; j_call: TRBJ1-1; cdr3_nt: TGCAGTGTGGGGGGAGGGGGACTGAACACTGAAGCTTTCTTT; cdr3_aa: CSVGGGGLNTEAFF
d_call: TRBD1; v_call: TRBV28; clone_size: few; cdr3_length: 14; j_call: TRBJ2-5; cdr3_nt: TGTGCCAGCAGTTTAACAGGGGGCCCTGAGACCCAGTACTTC; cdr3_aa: CASSLTGGPETQYF
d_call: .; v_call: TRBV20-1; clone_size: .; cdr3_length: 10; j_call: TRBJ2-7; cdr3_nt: TGCAGGGCAGATGGTTACGAGCAGTACTTC; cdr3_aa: CRADGYEQYF
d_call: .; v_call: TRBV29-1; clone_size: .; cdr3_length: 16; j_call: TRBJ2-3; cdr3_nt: TGCAGCGTTGAAGATGGGCGGACACCGAGCACAGATACGCAGTATTTT; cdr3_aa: CSVEDGRTPSTDTQYF
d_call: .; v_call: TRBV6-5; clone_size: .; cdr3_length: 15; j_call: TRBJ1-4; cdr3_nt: TGTGCCAGCAGTTATGGTGGCAAGACTAATGAAAAACTGTTTTTT; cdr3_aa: CASSYGGKTNEKLFF
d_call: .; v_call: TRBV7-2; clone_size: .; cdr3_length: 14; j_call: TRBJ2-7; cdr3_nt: TGTGCCAGCAGCTTAGCCCTAGCCTCTTCCGAGCAGTACTTC; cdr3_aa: CASSLALASSEQYF
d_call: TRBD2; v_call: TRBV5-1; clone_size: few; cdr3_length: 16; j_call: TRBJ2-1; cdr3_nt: TGCGCCAGCAGCTCGCGCTCTAGCGGGAGTATTAGTGAGCAGTTCTTC; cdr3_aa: CASSSRSSGSISEQFF
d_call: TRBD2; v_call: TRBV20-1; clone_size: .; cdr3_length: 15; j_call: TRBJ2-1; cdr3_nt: TGCAGTGCGGATCCGGGACTAGCGGACTACAATGAGCAGTTCTTC; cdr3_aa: CSADPGLADYNEQFF
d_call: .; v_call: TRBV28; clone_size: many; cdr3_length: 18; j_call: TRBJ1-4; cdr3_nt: TGTGCCAGCAGTTCACGAGGGGGGGGCGGGGGAGTTCGTGAAAAACTGTTTTTT; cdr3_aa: CASSSRGGGGGVREKLFF
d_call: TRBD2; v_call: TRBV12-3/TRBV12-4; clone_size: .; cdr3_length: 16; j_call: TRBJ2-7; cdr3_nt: TGTGCCAGCGGTTTCCCTAGCGGGTCGTTCTACAATGAGCAGTACTTC; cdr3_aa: CASGFPSGSFYNEQYF
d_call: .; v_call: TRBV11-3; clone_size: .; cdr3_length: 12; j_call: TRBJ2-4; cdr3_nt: TGTGCCAGCAGCGATACTACGGGGATTCAGTACTTC; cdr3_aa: CASSDTTGIQYF
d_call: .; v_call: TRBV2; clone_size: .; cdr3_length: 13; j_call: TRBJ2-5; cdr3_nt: TGTGCCAGCAGCGGCTGGTACCAAGAGACCCAGTACTTC; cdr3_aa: CASSGWYQETQYF
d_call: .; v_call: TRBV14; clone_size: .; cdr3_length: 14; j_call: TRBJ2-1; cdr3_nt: TGTGCCAGCAGCCAAAAGGCCTCCTACAATGAGCAGTTCTTC; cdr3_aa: CASSQKASYNEQFF
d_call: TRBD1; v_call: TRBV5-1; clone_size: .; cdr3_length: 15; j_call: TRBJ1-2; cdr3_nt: TGCGCCAGCAGCTTGGATCACGGGACAGCCTATGGCTACACCTTC; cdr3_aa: CASSLDHGTAYGYTF
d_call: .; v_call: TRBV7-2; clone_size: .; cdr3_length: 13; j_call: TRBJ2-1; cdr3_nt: TGTACCAGCAGTGAAGACTTAGGGAATGAGCAGTTCTTC; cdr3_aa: CTSSEDLGNEQFF
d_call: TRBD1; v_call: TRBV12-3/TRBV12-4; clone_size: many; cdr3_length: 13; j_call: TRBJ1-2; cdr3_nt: TGTGCCAGCAGTTCCACAGGGGCTCGGGGCTACACCTTC; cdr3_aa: CASSSTGARGYTF
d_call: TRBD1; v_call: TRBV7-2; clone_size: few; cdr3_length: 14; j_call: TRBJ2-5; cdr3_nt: TGTGCCAGCAGCCTTCAGACAGGGGAAGAGACCCAGTACTTC; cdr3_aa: CASSLQTGEETQYF
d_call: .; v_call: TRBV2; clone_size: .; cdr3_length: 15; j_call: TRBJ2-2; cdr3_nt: TGTGCCAGCAGTGAGGTGTCAGGGGAGACCGGGGAGCTGTTTTTT; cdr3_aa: CASSEVSGETGELFF
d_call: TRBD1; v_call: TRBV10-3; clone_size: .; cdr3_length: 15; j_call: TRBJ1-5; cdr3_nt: TGTGCCATCAGTGAGTCGGCAGGGGGCAGGGAGCCCCAGCATTTT; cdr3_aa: CAISESAGGREPQHF
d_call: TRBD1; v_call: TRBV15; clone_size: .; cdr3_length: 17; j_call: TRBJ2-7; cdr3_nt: TGTGCCACCAGCGCGGGACTACCGGGACAGGGAAACTACGAGCAGTACTTC; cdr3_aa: CATSAGLPGQGNYEQYF
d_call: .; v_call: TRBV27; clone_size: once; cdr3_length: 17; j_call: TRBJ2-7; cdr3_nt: TGTGCCGGCAGTCCGTACCTAACAGGGAGGACCATCTACGAGCAGTACTTC; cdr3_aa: CAGSPYLTGRTIYEQYF
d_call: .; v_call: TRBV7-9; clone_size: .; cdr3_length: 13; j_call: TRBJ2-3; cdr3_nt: TGTGCCAGCAGCTTGAGTCAGAGTGTTCTGCCGTATTTT; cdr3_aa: CASSLSQSVLPYF
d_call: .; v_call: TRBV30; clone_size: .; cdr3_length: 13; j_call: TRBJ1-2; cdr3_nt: TGTGCCTGGAGGGACAGAACTACTCTTGGCTACACCTTC; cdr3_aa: CAWRDRTTLGYTF
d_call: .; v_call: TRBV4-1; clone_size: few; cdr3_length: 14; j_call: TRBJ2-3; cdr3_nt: TGCGCCAGCAGCCAAGAGCCCTTTTCCGATACGCAGTATTTT; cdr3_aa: CASSQEPFSDTQYF
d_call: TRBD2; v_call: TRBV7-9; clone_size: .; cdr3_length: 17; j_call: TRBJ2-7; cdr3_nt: TGTGCCAGCAGCTCCAAGGGAACTAGCGGGAGTATACACGAGCAGTACTTC; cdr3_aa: CASSSKGTSGSIHEQYF
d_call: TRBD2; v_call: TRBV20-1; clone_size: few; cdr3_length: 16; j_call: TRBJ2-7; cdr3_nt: TGCAGTGCTCTAAACCCCGGGACTAGCGGGAACTACGAGCAGTACTTC; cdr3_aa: CSALNPGTSGNYEQYF
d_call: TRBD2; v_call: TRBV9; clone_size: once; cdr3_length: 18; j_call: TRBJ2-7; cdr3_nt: TGTGCCAGCAGCGTCGATTTCCGTTCGGGAGGGCCCTACAATGAGCAGTACTTC; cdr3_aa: CASSVDFRSGGPYNEQYF
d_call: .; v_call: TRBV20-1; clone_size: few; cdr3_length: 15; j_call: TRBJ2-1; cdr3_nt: TGCAGTGCTAGAGCGGGACGGGAGTATAACAATGAGCAGTTCTTC; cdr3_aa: CSARAGREYNNEQFF
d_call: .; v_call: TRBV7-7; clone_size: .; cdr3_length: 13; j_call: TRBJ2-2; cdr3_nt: TGTGCTAGCAGCTTCGGGGGCACCGGGGAGCTGTTTTTT; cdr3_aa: CASSFGGTGELFF
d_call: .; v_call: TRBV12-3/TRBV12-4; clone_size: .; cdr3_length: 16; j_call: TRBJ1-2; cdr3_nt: TGTGCCAGCAGTTTAGGCGGACGGTCCCCGGGTTCTGGCTACACCTTC; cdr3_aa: CASSLGGRSPGSGYTF
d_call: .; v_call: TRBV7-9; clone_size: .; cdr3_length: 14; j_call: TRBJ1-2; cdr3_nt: TGTGCCAGCACCCCTGTTCCGGGGTCACATGGCTACACCTTC; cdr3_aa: CASTPVPGSHGYTF
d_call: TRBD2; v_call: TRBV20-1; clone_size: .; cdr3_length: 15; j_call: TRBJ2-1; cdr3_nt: TGCAGTGCTAAGAGTCTAGCGGGGACCTACAATGAGCAGTTCTTC; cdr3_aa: CSAKSLAGTYNEQFF
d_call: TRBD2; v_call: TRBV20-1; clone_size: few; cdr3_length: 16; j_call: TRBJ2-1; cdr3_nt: TGCAGTGCTAGATCCCCCAGCGGGAGCTCCTACAATGAGCAGTTCTTC; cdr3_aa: CSARSPSGSSYNEQFF
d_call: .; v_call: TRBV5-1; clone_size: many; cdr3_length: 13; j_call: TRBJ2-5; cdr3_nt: TGCGCCAGCAGCTTGGCGGGGAAGGAGACCCAGTACTTC; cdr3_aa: CASSLAGKETQYF
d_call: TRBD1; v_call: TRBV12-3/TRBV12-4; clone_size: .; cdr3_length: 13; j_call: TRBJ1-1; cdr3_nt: TGTGCCAGCAGTTCGCCCGGGACAGTTGAAGCTTTCTTT; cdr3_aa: CASSSPGTVEAFF
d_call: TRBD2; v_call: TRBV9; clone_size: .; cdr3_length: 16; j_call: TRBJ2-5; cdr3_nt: TGTGCCAGCAGCGTTGGTCCTAGCGGGAGTTTTGAGACCCAGTACTTC; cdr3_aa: CASSVGPSGSFETQYF
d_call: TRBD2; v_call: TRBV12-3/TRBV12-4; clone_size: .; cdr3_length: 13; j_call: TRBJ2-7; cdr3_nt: TGTGCCAGCAGGAGGGAGGGGTACAATGAGCAGTACTTC; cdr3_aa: CASRREGYNEQYF
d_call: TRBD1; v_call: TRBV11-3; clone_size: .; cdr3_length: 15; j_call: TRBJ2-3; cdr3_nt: TGTGCCAGCAGCTTACGCAGGGGGCGTACAGATACGCAGTATTTT; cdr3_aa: CASSLRRGRTDTQYF
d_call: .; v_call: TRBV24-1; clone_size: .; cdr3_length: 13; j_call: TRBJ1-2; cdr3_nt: TGTGCCACCAGTGAAAGGACAGTTGGTGGCTACACCTTC; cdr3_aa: CATSERTVGGYTF
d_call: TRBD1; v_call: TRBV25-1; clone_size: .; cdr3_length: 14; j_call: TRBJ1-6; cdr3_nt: TGTGCCAGCAGCCCACCGACAGGGAGGGCACCCCTCCACTTT; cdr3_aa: CASSPPTGRAPLHF
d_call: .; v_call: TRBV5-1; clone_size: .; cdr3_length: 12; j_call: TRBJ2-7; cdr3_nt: TGCGCCAGCAGAGTCGGGAACTACGAGCAGTACTTC; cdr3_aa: CASRVGNYEQYF
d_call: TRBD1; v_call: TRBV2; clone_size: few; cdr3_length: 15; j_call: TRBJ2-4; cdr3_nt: TGTGCCAGCAATGACAGGGGTAGGGCCAAAAACATTCAGTACTTC; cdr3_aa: CASNDRGRAKNIQYF
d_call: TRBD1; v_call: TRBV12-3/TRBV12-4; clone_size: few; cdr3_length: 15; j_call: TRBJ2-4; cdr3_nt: TGTGCCAGCAGTTTAGCGGGACAGGGGGCTGGGGAGCAGTACTTC; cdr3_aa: CASSLAGQGAGEQYF
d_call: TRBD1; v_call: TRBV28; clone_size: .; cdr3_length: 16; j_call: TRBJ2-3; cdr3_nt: TGTGCCAGCAGTCCTCCGGACAGGCCAGTTCCAGATACGCAGTATTTT; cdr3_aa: CASSPPDRPVPDTQYF
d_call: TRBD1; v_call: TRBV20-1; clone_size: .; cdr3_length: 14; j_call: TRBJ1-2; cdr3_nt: TGCAGTGCTGACCGACGACAGGGAAACTATGGCTACACCTTC; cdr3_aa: CSADRRQGNYGYTF
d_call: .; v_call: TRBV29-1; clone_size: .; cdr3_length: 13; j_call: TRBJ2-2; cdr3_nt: TGCAGCGTTGCCGGTTATAACACCGGGGAGCTGTTTTTT; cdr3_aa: CSVAGYNTGELFF
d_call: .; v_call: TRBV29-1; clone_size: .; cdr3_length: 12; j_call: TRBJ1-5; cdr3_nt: TGCAGCGTTGTTGCGGGGGATCAGCCCCAGCATTTT; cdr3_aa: CSVVAGDQPQHF
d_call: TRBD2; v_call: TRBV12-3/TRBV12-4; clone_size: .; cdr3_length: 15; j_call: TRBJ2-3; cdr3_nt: TGTGCCAGCAGGGTGGTGGGAGGGCGCACAGATACGCAGTATTTT; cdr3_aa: CASRVVGGRTDTQYF
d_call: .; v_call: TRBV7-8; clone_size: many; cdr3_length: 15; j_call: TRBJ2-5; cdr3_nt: TGTGCCAGCAGCTTAACCGGGACACGCCAAGAGACCCAGTACTTC; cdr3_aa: CASSLTGTRQETQYF
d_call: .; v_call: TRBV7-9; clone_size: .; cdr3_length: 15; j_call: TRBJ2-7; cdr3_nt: TGTGCCAGCAGCTTAGGTGCCCTGGACCCAGGCGAGCAGTACTTC; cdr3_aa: CASSLGALDPGEQYF
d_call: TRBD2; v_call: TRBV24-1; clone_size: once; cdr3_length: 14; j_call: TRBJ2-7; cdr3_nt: TGTGCCACCAGTGGACGGGAGGCCCCCTACGAGCAGTACTTC; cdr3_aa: CATSGREAPYEQYF